This T cell receptor (beta chain) was obtained from a study of shared clonotypes between healthy human individuals. Findings of the study overall: In contrast to clonotypes shared by all four donors, non-shared clonotypes had lower generation probabilities. Naive subsets tended to show greater estimated richness than memory subsets.

About this clone itself: Antigen: not known.

Naive CD4+ cells were CD45RA-selected; the remaining cells were memory. In the source study's methods: Filtering differed since immunoSEQ provided only junctions, with no quality scores. Libraries were prepared by immunoSEQ multiplex PCR; TCRdb keeps only in-frame clonotypes and omits some of them. Clone size and the V and J calls come from that table; the DNA yielded D and trimming. The sample holds more than 1,200,000 clones, about 98.5% seen once. The receptor's source is a man aged 25-40 years in good health. Sequencing used naive CD4+ T cells sorted from blood. Sample subset: CD45RA+ positively selected.

The CDR3 DNA sequence: TGTGCCACCTCAAAAGAGACCAATCAGCCCCAGCATTTT. Its translation is CATSKETNQPQHF. The rearrangement uses TRBV15 and TRBJ1-5; D remains ambiguous. Germline CDR1 LNHNV, CDR2 YYDKDF (reference sequence). Deletions cut 8 bases from V and 3 bases from J, with 11 bases between. The CDR3 is 13 residues long.